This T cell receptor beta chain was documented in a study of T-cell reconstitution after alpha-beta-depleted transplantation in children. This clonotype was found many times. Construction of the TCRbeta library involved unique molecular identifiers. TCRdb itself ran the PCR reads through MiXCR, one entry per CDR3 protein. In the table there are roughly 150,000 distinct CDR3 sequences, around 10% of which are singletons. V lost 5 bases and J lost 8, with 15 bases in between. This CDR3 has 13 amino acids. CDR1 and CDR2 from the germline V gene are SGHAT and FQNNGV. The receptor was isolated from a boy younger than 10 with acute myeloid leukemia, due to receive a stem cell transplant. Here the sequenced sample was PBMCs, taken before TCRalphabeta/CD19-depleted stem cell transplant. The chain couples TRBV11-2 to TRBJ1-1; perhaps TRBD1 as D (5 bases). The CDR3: CASSPGTFTEAFF. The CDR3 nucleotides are TGTGCCAGCAGCCCTGGGACGTTCACGGAAGCTTTCTTT.